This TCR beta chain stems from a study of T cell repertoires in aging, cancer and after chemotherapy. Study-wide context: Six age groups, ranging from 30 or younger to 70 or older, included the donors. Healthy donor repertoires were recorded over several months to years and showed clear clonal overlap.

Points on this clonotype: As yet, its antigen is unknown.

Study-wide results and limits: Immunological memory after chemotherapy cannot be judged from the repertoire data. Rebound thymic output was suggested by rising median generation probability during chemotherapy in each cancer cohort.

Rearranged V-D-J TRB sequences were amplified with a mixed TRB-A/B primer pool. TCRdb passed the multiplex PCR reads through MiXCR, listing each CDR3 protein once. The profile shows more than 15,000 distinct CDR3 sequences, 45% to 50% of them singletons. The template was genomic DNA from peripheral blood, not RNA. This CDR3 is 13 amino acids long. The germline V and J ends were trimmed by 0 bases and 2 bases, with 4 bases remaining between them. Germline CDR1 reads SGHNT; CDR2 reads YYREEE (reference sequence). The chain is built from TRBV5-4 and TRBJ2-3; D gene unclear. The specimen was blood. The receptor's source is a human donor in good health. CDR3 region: CASSLDFTDTQYF. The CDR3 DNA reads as TGTGCCAGCAGCTTGGACTTCACAGATACGCAGTATTTT.